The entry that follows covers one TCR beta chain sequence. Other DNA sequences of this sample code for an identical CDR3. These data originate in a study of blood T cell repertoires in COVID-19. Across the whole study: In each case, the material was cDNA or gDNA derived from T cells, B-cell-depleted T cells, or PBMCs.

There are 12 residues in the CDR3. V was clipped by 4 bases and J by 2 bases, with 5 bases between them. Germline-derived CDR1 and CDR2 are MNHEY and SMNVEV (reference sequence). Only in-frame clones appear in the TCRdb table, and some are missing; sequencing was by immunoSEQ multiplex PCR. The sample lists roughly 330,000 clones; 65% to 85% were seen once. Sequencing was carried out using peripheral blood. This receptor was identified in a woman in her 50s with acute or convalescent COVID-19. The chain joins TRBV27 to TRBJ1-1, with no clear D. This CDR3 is CASSSGNTEAFF. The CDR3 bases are TGTGCCAGCAGTTCCGGTAACACTGAAGCTTTCTTT.